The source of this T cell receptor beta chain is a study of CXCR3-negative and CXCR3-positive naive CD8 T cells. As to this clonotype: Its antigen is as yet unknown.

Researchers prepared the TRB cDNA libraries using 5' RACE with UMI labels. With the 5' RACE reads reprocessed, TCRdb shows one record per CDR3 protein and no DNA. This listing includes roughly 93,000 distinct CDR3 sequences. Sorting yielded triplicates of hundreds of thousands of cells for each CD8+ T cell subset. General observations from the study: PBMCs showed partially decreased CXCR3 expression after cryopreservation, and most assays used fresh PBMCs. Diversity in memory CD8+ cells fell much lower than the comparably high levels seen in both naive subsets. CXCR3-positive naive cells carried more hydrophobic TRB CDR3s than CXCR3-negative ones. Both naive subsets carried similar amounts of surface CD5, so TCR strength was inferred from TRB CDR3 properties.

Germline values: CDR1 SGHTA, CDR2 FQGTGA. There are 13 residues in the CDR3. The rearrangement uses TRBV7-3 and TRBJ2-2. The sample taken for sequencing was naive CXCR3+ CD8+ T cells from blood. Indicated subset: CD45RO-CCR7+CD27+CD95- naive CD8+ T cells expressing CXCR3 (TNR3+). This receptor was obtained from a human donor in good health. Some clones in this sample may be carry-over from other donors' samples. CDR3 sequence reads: CASSLKNTGELFF.